The next 14 T cell receptor beta chains were all read from a single sample in a study of human T cells and chemical hapten exposure. MiXCR was run by TCRdb on the RACE reads, yielding one entry per CDR3 protein. The sample consists of roughly 120,000 distinct CDR3 sequences, around an eighth of them appearing once. The sample's time point: patch test 1, 2 weeks after DPC sensitization. Treatment here: therapeutic diphenylcyclopropenone sensitization with weekly scalp DPC. Sequencing used whole blood, obtained in connection with sensitization to the hapten diphenylcyclopropenone (DPC). The receptors here all came from a woman aged 45 to 65 with alopecia areata. Some clones in this sample may be carry-over from other donors' samples.

The table lists this clonotype with a few counts. This chain connects TRBV7-6 to TRBJ1-4; D is undetermined. The CDR3 contains 15 residues. Trimming removed 8 bases at V and 3 bases at J, with 16 bases between. CDR1 and CDR2 from the germline V gene are SGHVS and FNYEAQ. The CDR3: CASRCPGWANEKLFF. The CDR3 DNA is TGTGCCAGCCGATGCCCGGGATGGGCTAATGAAAAACTGTTTTTT. Combining the CDR3 with reference TRBV7-6 and TRBJ1-4 gives the whole variable domain GAGVSQSPRYKVTKRGQDVALRCDPISGHVSLYWYRQALGQGPEFLTYFNYEAQQDKSGLPNDRFSAERPEGSISTLTIQRTEQRDSAMYRCASRCPGWANEKLFFGSGTQLSVL.

V gene TRBV7-9 combines with J gene TRBJ1-2; no reliable D call. Germline V gives CDR1 SEHNR, CDR2 FQNEAQ (reference sequence). The CDR3 is made up of 13 amino acids. Trimming removed 4 bases at V and 4 bases at J, with 10 bases between. CDR3 loop: CASSSGESYGYTF. The CDR3 nucleotides are TGTGCCAGCAGCTCCGGAGAATCCTATGGCTACACCTTC. The complete variable domain, with remaining parts taken from reference TRBV7-9 and TRBJ1-2, reads DTGVSQNPRHKITKRGQNVTFRCDPISEHNRLYWYRQTLGQGPEFLTYFQNEAQLEKSRLLSDRFSAERPKGSFSTLEIQRTEQGDSAMYLCASSSGESYGYTFGSGTRLTVV.

Ten or more counts support this clonotype. V is TRBV13 and J is TRBJ2-5; 14 nucleotides agree with TRBD2. This CDR3 is 18 amino acids long. Germline V gene data show CDR1 as PRHDT and CDR2 as FYEKMQ (reference sequence). V shed 3 bases, J shed 1 base, and the junction held 7 bases outside the gene matches. As DNA, the CDR3 is TGTGCCAGCAGCTTTTCGGCGGGACTAGCGGGAGTCCAAGAGACCCAGTACTTC. Its protein product is CASSFSAGLAGVQETQYF.

In this sample, this clonotype turned up many times. This chain links TRBV6-2 or TRBV6-3 with TRBJ1-5; 8 positions match TRBD1. The junction had 7 bases not matched to a gene; V was cut back by 5 bases and J by 4 bases. Germline assignment: CDR1 MNHEY and CDR2 SVGEGT. The CDR3 covers 15 residues. The CDR3 loop reads CASSLQTGENQPQHF. CDR3 bases: TGTGCCAGCAGTCTCCAGACAGGGGAAAATCAGCCCCAGCATTTT.

This clonotype was seen repeatedly, ten times or more. CDR3 region: CASGLNDAGELFF. Written as DNA, the CDR3 is TGCGCCAGCGGACTAAATGATGCCGGGGAGCTGTTTTTT. The chain uses TRBV5-1 and TRBJ2-2; a possible D gene is TRBD2 (6 bases). The CDR3 covers 13 residues. CDR1 is SGHRS, CDR2 YFSETQ, per germline. The V end was cut by 7 bases, the J end by 6 bases, with 13 bases between.

In its sample, this clonotype was seen many times. The gene calls are TRBV6-5 and TRBJ2-5, with a tentative D call TRBD1 (6 bases). Between the trimmed V and J ends, which lost 2 bases and 5 bases, there was a span of 12 bases. Germline V gene sequence: CDR1 MNHEY, CDR2 SVGAGI. The CDR3 consists of 14 residues. CDR3 in DNA: TGTGCCAGCAGTTACGGACAGTTGACGGAGACCCAGTACTTC. Its translation: CASSYGQLTETQYF.

There are many counts of this clonotype. The rearrangement joins TRBV20-1 to TRBJ1-5; D is undetermined. V gave up 0 bases and J gave up 3 bases, with 6 bases separating them. The germline V gene has CDR1 DFQATT and CDR2 SNEGSKA (reference sequence). This CDR3 comprises 13 residues. The CDR3 DNA sequence: TGCAGTGCTAGAGAAGCTTACAATCAGCCCCAGCATTTT. This gives the protein CSAREAYNQPQHF.

CDR3 sequence: CASALGLNYGYTF. CDR3 DNA sequence: TGTGCCAGCGCCCTGGGCCTTAACTATGGCTACACCTTC. This sequence joins TRBV28 and TRBJ1-2; D unresolved. The V gene's germline CDR1 is MDHEN and CDR2 SYDVKM. The V end lost 8 bases, the J end lost 1 base, and 11 bases lay between the germline ends. The CDR3 consists of 13 residues.

This clonotype was detected many times. The rearrangement links TRBV11-2 to TRBJ2-5, with unresolved D. Trimming left V 5 bases short and J 5 bases short, with 6 bases between. The CDR3 is made up of 11 amino acids. The germline gives CDR1 SGHAT, CDR2 FQNNGV. As DNA, the CDR3 is TGTGCCAGCAGCCGAACCGAGACCCAGTACTTC. It translates to CASSRTETQYF. The full variable domain, completed using reference TRBV11-2 and TRBJ2-5, is EAGVAQSPRYKIIEKRQSVAFWCNPISGHATLYWYQQILGQGPKLLIQFQNNGVVDDSQLPKDRFSAERLKGVDSTLKIQPAKLEDSAVYLCASSRTETQYFGPGTRLLVL.

At least ten counts were recorded for this clonotype. CDR3 residues: CASGGTMDSPLHF. For the CDR3, the DNA is TGTGCCAGCGGTGGTACAATGGATTCACCCCTCCACTTT. The chain employs TRBV7-9 and TRBJ1-6, with no clear D. V lost 8 bases and J 8 bases, leaving 13 bases between the germline ends. The CDR3 length is 13 residues. The germline V gene has CDR1 SEHNR and CDR2 FQNEAQ (reference sequence). The full variable domain, with the rest looked up from reference TRBV7-9 and TRBJ1-6, is DTGVSQNPRHKITKRGQNVTFRCDPISEHNRLYWYRQTLGQGPEFLTYFQNEAQLEKSRLLSDRFSAERPKGSFSTLEIQRTEQGDSAMYLCASGGTMDSPLHFGNGTRLTVT.

This clonotype has a count of ten or more. This chain links TRBV7-2 with TRBJ1-5; unclear D gene. V gave up 5 bases and J gave up 3 bases, with 8 bases separating them. The CDR3 has 13 residues. The V gene's germline CDR1 is SGHTA and CDR2 FQGNSA. CDR3 residues: CASSISNNQPQHF. The CDR3 nucleotides read TGTGCCAGCAGCATTAGTAACAATCAGCCCCAGCATTTT. The complete variable domain, with remaining parts taken from reference TRBV7-2 and TRBJ1-5, reads GAGVSQSPSNKVTEKGKDVELRCDPISGHTALYWYRQSLGQGLEFLIYFQGNSAPDKSGLPSDRFSAERTGGSVSTLTIQRTQQEDSAVYLCASSISNNQPQHFGDGTRLSIL.

The sample holds a few counts of this clonotype. V and J are TRBV6-4 and TRBJ2-1, with 8 bases identical to TRBD2. The CDR3 spans 16 residues. The V and J ends lost 0 bases and 4 bases, in that order; junction bases with no gene match: 5. Germline V lookup: CDR1 MRHNA, CDR2 SNTAGT. CDR3 sequence reads: CASSDSPGTSYNEQFF. Here the CDR3 DNA reads TGTGCCAGCAGTGACTCCCCCGGGACTAGTTACAATGAGCAGTTCTTC.

This clonotype was observed at least ten times. The chain uses TRBV6-2 or TRBV6-3 and TRBJ2-1, with 10 bases identical to TRBD1. The CDR3 runs to 16 residues. V lost 5 bases, J lost 6 bases, and 10 bases stayed unmatched. The germline V gene encodes CDR1 MNHEY and CDR2 SVGEGT. DNA for the CDR3: TGTGCCAGCAGTCACCACCCGGGACAGGGGAGCAATGAGCAGTTCTTC. It codes for CASSHHPGQGSNEQFF.

V is TRBV4-3 and J is TRBJ1-1; D is ambiguous. V shed 4 bases and J shed 9 bases, with 15 bases lying between them. CDR1 is LGHNA, CDR2 YSLEER, per germline. The CDR3 runs to 13 residues. The CDR3 sequence is CASSPSIRDQAFF. CDR3 sequence (DNA): TGCGCCAGCAGCCCATCAATCCGAGATCAAGCTTTCTTT.